This entry concerns a single T cell receptor beta chain. Only a few counts were recorded for this clone. Its recognized antigen is unknown. Base qualities were left out, and no much larger clone turns up one base away. This sample is part of a study of beta chain features in type 1 diabetes (dated by TCRdb to 2016 to 2018). At the level of the whole study: Mean age, gender distribution, total cell number and subset yield were not different between patients and healthy donors. Regulatory and stem cell-like memory subsets were isolated from only 8 patients and about eight healthy donors, whereas naive and central memory subsets came from all 30 or so donors. Across all samples, around 100 million sorted cells were examined, and cell number per subset correlated strongly with RNA yield. In the study, TCRB repertoires of sorted circulating CD4+ T cell subsets from recently diagnosed type 1 diabetes patients were compared with those of matched healthy donors.

All of the isolated RNA was reverse transcribed with the High Capacity cDNA Reverse Transcription Kit, so expressed TCRB transcripts were sequenced. Deep immunoSEQ sequencing was applied to naive, central memory and regulatory T cell samples, giving an average of roughly 3.5 million total reads per sample. Sorted cells were lysed in RLT buffer, and RNA was extracted using DNase-treated RNeasy Micro or Mini kits according to cell number. To prevent cross-contamination, every cell subset was processed on its own, while patient and healthy donor samples were processed together. Using the immunoSEQ multiplex PCR, TCRB sequences were amplified from cDNA into 87-bp fragments spanning the CDR3 region. The amplicons were sequenced using the Illumina HiSeq platform. The original methods were these. Synthetic template baselines were used to correct PCR bias computationally, reads within Hamming distance 2 were collapsed, and singletons that could not be merged were discarded. Reads were aligned against IMGT so that V, D and J genes, CDR3 length and insertions or deletions at six rearrangement sites could be assigned. Within each subset, clonotype counts were normalized to sorted cell number, after which true diversity and Gini coefficients were computed with the tcR R package. The overlap coefficient, calculated on TCRB nucleotide sequences, was used to quantify repertoire sharing. Here the immuneACCESS table is served through TCRdb, limited to in-frame sequences with V and J called. Missing clones are a known gap in these copies; in checked studies unresolved V genes cover under half, and the rest lacks a known reason. Clone size and the V and J calls come from that table; the DNA yielded D and trimming. A total of 300,000 to 350,000 clones appear in this sample, 6.5% to 10% of them only once. 0.44% of the sample rests with the top ten.

What the authors observed across the whole study: Type 1 diabetes patients showed a moderate but significant shortening of TCRB CDR3 length in all four CD4+ subsets. Naive, central memory and regulatory TCRB repertoires appeared to be more alike among patients than among healthy donors. Because cDNA rather than genomic DNA was sequenced, highly expressing activated cells could have been over-represented, although no difference in activation and CD3 levels was found between groups. Fewer insertions and more nucleotide deletions at VDJ recombination sites were observed in patients with type 1 diabetes, implying thymic rearrangement abnormalities. Only small numbers of individuals were included in the HLA sub-analyses, which left unresolved whether HLA type had any influence on TCRB rearrangement. PCR may preferentially amplify shorter templates, but because patient and control samples were amplified and corrected together, any resulting skew would affect both groups equally.

Each donor gave one peripheral blood draw, roughly 110 mL on average, collected into heparinised tubes. A BD FACSAria II and a panel including CD45RO, CCR7, CD25, CD127, CD95 and CD27 were used to sort naive, central memory, regulatory and stem cell-like memory CD4+ T cells. Purity was above 95% for every sorted population. PBMCs were isolated right away by Lymphoprep density gradient centrifugation and were stained directly, without culture. So that batch effects would be minimized, each experiment stained and sorted samples in pairs, pairing one healthy donor with one patient. As encoded in the germline V gene, CDR1 is SGDLS while CDR2 is YYNGEE. The CDR3 runs 13 residues from the cysteine to the phenylalanine. This entry keeps only the CDR3 DNA: 39 bases, framed from base 1. V and J are truncated by 3 bases and 3 bases respectively, leaving an intervening sequence of 7 bases.

Recombination joined TRBV9 with TRBJ2-1; the D gene assignment is ambiguous. The sequence was collected from a woman aged 18-30 years in good health. What was sequenced was central memory CD4+ T cells from blood. The CDR3 protein is CASSGKYYNEQFF. The DNA is as follows: TGTGCCAGCAGCGGAAAGTACTACAATGAGCAGTTCTTC.